This T cell receptor (beta chain) was sequenced during a study of T cells in Graves' hyperthyroidism and ophthalmopathy. Whole-study results and caveats: Before onset, by a median of approximately 6.2 months, the model predicted ophthalmopathy.

CDR3 size: 16 residues. Trimming stripped 4 bases from V and 1 base from J, with 14 bases between. Germline V gives CDR1 MGHRA, CDR2 YSYEKL. A remark on this clonotype: Its target is unknown.

RNA transcripts provided the source from which TCR beta CDR3 regions were amplified. In the first-round RT-PCR of the TCR CDR3, the HTBI primer set was used. TCRdb itself ran the multiplex PCR reads through MiXCR, one entry per CDR3 protein. Counted here are some 350,000 distinct CDR3 sequences, roughly 19% occurring once; the ten biggest clones make up around 3.6%. The clonotype was recovered from a woman aged 18-29 years with Graves' hyperthyroidism. V and J are TRBV4-1 and TRBJ2-4; D is undetermined. What was sequenced was blood. The CDR3 reads CASSRPLAGAKNIQYF. CDR3 sequence (DNA): TGCGCCAGCAGCCGCCCGTTGGCCGGGGCCAAAAACATTCAGTACTTC.